These T cell receptor beta chains were read from a single sample in a study of blood T cell repertoires in COVID-19. Some clones are missing from TCRdb's copy, which holds only in-frame ones; the method was immunoSEQ multiplex PCR. The table includes about 240,000 clones, 70% to 90% detected once. The sequencing sample was made of peripheral blood. These receptors originate from a woman in her sixties or seventies with active or convalescent COVID-19. The CDR3 runs from the conserved cysteine through the conserved F or W. D genes are given only for firm matches. Clone sizes are given selectively: once, few, many, or a class where the clone is expanded.

clone_size: NA
v_call: TRBV6-5
d_call: NA
j_call: TRBJ2-7
cdr3_aa: CASSTPDRYHYEQYF
cdr3_nt: TGTGCCAGCAGTACCCCCGACAGGTACCACTACGAGCAGTACTTC

clone_size: few
v_call: TRBV20-1
d_call: TRBD1
j_call: TRBJ2-7
cdr3_aa: CSASRQGPYEQYF
cdr3_nt: TGCAGTGCTAGTAGACAGGGCCCATACGAGCAGTACTTC

clone_size: once
v_call: TRBV10-3
d_call: NA
j_call: TRBJ1-5
cdr3_aa: CAISESDSPNQPQHF
cdr3_nt: TGTGCCATCAGTGAGTCTGACAGTCCCAATCAGCCCCAGCATTTT

clone_size: NA
v_call: TRBV4-1
d_call: TRBD2
j_call: TRBJ2-1
cdr3_aa: CASSHRVFLAGGQHNEQFF
cdr3_nt: TGCGCCAGCAGCCATAGAGTCTTTTTAGCGGGGGGGCAACACAATGAGCAGTTCTTC

clone_size: NA
v_call: TRBV19
d_call: TRBD1
j_call: TRBJ1-2
cdr3_aa: CASGQVAGYTF
cdr3_nt: TGTGCCAGTGGACAGGTGGCTGGCTACACCTTC

clone_size: NA
v_call: TRBV2
d_call: TRBD1
j_call: TRBJ1-1
cdr3_aa: CASSLFPQQGTEAFF
cdr3_nt: TGTGCCAGCAGCCTTTTCCCTCAACAGGGGACTGAAGCTTTCTTT

clone_size: NA
v_call: TRBV19
d_call: NA
j_call: TRBJ2-7
cdr3_aa: CASSIQGGYEQYF
cdr3_nt: TGTGCCAGTAGTATCCAGGGGGGATACGAGCAGTACTTC

clone_size: NA
v_call: TRBV6-5
d_call: TRBD1
j_call: TRBJ1-2
cdr3_aa: CASSYPQGATYGYTF
cdr3_nt: TGTGCCAGCAGTTACCCGCAGGGGGCCACCTATGGCTACACCTTC

clone_size: once
v_call: TRBV18
d_call: NA
j_call: TRBJ1-5
cdr3_aa: CASSPLPSVDNQPQHF
cdr3_nt: TGTGCCAGCTCACCATTACCGTCGGTAGACAATCAGCCCCAGCATTTT

clone_size: NA
v_call: TRBV24-1
d_call: TRBD1
j_call: TRBJ1-5
cdr3_aa: CATSDTPGQGVSQPQHF
cdr3_nt: TGTGCCACCAGTGACACCCCGGGACAGGGGGTCAGTCAGCCCCAGCATTTT

clone_size: once
v_call: TRBV7-2
d_call: NA
j_call: TRBJ1-2
cdr3_aa: CASSLVQGYGYTF
cdr3_nt: TGTGCCAGCAGCTTAGTACAGGGCTATGGCTACACCTTC

clone_size: NA
v_call: TRBV19
d_call: NA
j_call: TRBJ2-6
cdr3_aa: CASSMDTHQAGANVLTF
cdr3_nt: TGTGCCAGTAGTATGGACACCCATCAAGCTGGGGCCAACGTCCTGACTTTC

clone_size: NA
v_call: TRBV11-2
d_call: TRBD2
j_call: TRBJ2-1
cdr3_aa: CASLLGGGAHNEQFF
cdr3_nt: TGTGCCAGCCTCTTGGGCGGGGGGGCCCACAATGAGCAGTTCTTC